This paragraph covers one T cell receptor beta chain sequence. Each CDR3 protein gets one entry after TCRdb re-called the 5' RACE reads with MiXCR. The sample records hundreds of thousands of distinct CDR3 sequences, 20% to 25% being singletons. This sample stems from a study of T-cell memory formation after mild COVID-19. Trimming shortened V by 6 bases and J by 3 bases, and 9 bases separated the two germline ends. There are 12 residues in the CDR3. The V gene's germline CDR1 is MGHDK and CDR2 SYGVNS. The chain links TRBV25-1 to TRBJ2-7, with D hard to call. The clonotype comes from an adult woman who had mild COVID-19 (a few samples of this study predate the infection). Cell type and time point are not known. Sequencing used PBMCs or a T cell subset sorted from them (not recorded which). Here the CDR3 reads CASRLGDYEQYF. DNA of the CDR3: TGTGCCAGCAGACTTGGGGACTACGAGCAGTACTTC.